The 23 T cell receptor beta chains below were found in one sample sequenced in a study of OX40 agonist ivuxolimab in advanced cancers. Sequencing used immunoSEQ multiplex PCR; TCRdb keeps in-frame clones, though not all of them. The sample includes about 69,000 clones, over 60% of them seen just once. Here the sequenced sample was CD4+ or CD8+ T cells sorted from blood, taken in a trial of the OX40 agonist ivuxolimab. The source of these receptors is an adult with an advanced solid tumor such as melanoma, head and neck, liver or kidney cancer.

V usage is TRBV5-4 and J usage is TRBJ2-7; 8 bases align to TRBD1. J was trimmed by 4 bases and V by 4 bases; bases with no gene match: 7. The germline V gene encodes CDR1 SGHNT and CDR2 YYREEE (reference sequence). This CDR3 is built from 14 residues. The CDR3, as DNA: TGTGCCAGCAGCGAGACAGGGGCCCGATACGAGCAGTACTTC. Its translation is CASSETGARYEQYF.

This clone was recorded once. This chain links TRBV4-2 with TRBJ1-1, with TRBD1 identical over 7 bases. The CDR3 has 12 amino acids. J gave up 10 bases and V 5 bases, and 7 bases lay outside the gene matches. Per germline, CDR1 LGHNA and CDR2 YNFKEQ. The CDR3 loop is CASSTPGGVAFF. Written as DNA, the CDR3 is TGTGCCAGCAGCACCCCAGGGGGAGTAGCTTTCTTT.

The J gene is TRBJ2-7, the V gene TRBV10-3; 7 bases map to TRBD2. CDR1 and CDR2 (germline): ENHRY, SYGVKD. V dropped 3 bases and J dropped 11; count of bases not matched to a gene: 7. This CDR3 has 12 residues. The CDR3 loop is CAISDLADAEYF. The CDR3 nucleotides read TGTGCCATCAGTGACCTAGCGGACGCCGAGTACTTC.

The chain recombines TRBV5-1 with TRBJ2-6, with 8 positions matching TRBD1. J was trimmed by 0 bases and V by 1 base; bases with no gene match: 6. CDR1 SGHRS and CDR2 YFSETQ come from the germline V gene. This CDR3 contains 18 residues. The CDR3 nucleotides read TGCGCCAGCAGCTTGTCCAGACAGGGGCGCTCTGGGGCCAACGTCCTGACTTTC. Protein sequence: CASSLSRQGRSGANVLTF.

The V call is TRBV30, the J call TRBJ2-1; no definite D call. Trimming stripped 0 bases from V and 9 bases from J, with 9 bases between. The CDR3 runs 12 residues. Germline lookup yields CDR1 GTSNPN and CDR2 SVGIG (reference sequence). The CDR3 region has the DNA TGTGCCTGGAGTGTACGTATGGGTGAGCAGTTCTTC. Translating gives CAWSVRMGEQFF.

This clone came up once. The chain recombines TRBV30 with TRBJ2-1; possible D gene TRBD1, 7 bases. The CDR3 is 15 amino acids. Germline V CDR1 and CDR2: GTSNPN, SVGIG (reference sequence). The V and J ends lost 2 bases and 0 bases respectively, with 11 bases between them. CDR3 DNA: TGTGCCTGGAGTCAGGGGGGTAGCTCCTACAATGAGCAGTTCTTC. Its translation is CAWSQGGSSYNEQFF.

This clone occurred once. CDR3 sequence (DNA): TGCGCCAGCAGCTTGGGGACTAGCGGAACCAATGAGCAGTTCTTC. It yields the protein CASSLGTSGTNEQFF. The chain carries TRBV5-1 and TRBJ2-1; TRBD2 matches 10 bases. V shed 0 bases and J 6 bases; nucleotides not matched to a gene: 3. There are 15 residues in the CDR3. CDR1 SGHRS and CDR2 YFSETQ come from the germline V gene.

This clone was detected a few times. The rearrangement joins TRBV18 to TRBJ2-7; 9 bases align to TRBD2. Trimming took 3 bases from V and 6 from J; bases not matched to a gene: 12. This CDR3 contains 16 residues. In germline, CDR1 is KGHSH, CDR2 LQKENI. The CDR3 region has the DNA TGTGCCAGCTCACCCAATAGCGGGAGCTTTTCGGGCGAGCAGTACTTC. Protein: CASSPNSGSFSGEQYF.

The V call is TRBV25-1, the J call TRBJ2-1, with 12 bases lining up with TRBD2. The J segment lost 5 bases and the V segment lost 5 bases, leaving 4 bases of the junction unmatched. The germline V gene has CDR1 MGHDK and CDR2 SYGVNS. This CDR3 spans 15 amino acids. In DNA form, the CDR3 reads TGTGCCAGCAGTTCTAGCGGGAGGGTCCACAATGAGCAGTTCTTC. Amino acids: CASSSSGRVHNEQFF.

This clone was detected a few times. V gene TRBV6-1 combines with J gene TRBJ1-2; tentatively, D is TRBD1 (6 bases). This CDR3 contains 13 residues. Germline V lookup: CDR1 MNHNS, CDR2 SASEGT. Trimming left V 6 bases short and J 0 bases short, with 8 bases between. CDR3 bases: TGTGCCAGCAGGGACAGTACTAACTATGGCTACACCTTC. This gives the protein CASRDSTNYGYTF.

The gene calls are TRBV15 and TRBJ2-3; D gene uncertain. This CDR3 region has 12 residues. V lost 3 bases and J 2 bases, leaving 3 bases between the germline ends. CDR1 is LNHNV, CDR2 YYDKDF, per germline (reference sequence). The CDR3 DNA reads as TGTGCCACCAGCAGGTTCACAGATACGCAGTATTTT. Encoded protein: CATSRFTDTQYF.

The gene calls are TRBV5-1 and TRBJ2-3; 8 bases are shared with TRBD2. V lost 6 bases, J lost 0 bases, and 6 bases stayed unmatched. This CDR3 is built from 15 residues. Looked up from germline, CDR1 is SGHRS and CDR2 is YFSETQ. CDR3 region: CASTVSGTSTDTQYF. CDR3 sequence (DNA): TGCGCCAGCACCGTTAGCGGGACTAGCACAGATACGCAGTATTTT. Full variable domain (rest looked up from reference TRBV5-1 and TRBJ2-3): KAGVTQTPRYLIKTRGQQVTLSCSPISGHRSVSWYQQTPGQGLQFLFEYFSETQRNKGNFPGRFSGRQFSNSRSEMNVSTLELGDSALYLCASTVSGTSTDTQYFGPGTRLTVL.

This clone was detected a few times. The chain uses TRBV30 and TRBJ2-7; TRBD1 matches at 8 bases. The germline gives CDR1 GTSNPN, CDR2 SVGIG (reference sequence). The CDR3 length is 13 residues. Trimming took 5 bases from V and 9 from J; bases not matched to a gene: 12. The CDR3 DNA is TGTGCCTGGCAGGGGGCGACTCCCTCGGGGCAGTACTTC. Its protein is CAWQGATPSGQYF.

The rearrangement joins TRBV9 to TRBJ1-2; a weak D match, TRBD1 (6 bases). Germline CDR1 SGDLS, CDR2 YYNGEE. The CDR3 runs 13 residues. V was clipped by 4 bases and J by 4 bases, with 11 bases between them. The CDR3 loop is CASSRGATYGYTF. As DNA, the CDR3 is TGTGCCAGCAGCAGGGGGGCCACCTATGGCTACACCTTC.

V is TRBV27 and J is TRBJ2-2, with 11 bases lining up with TRBD2. CDR3 length: 19 amino acids. Germline values: CDR1 MNHEY, CDR2 SMNVEV (reference sequence). The ends lost 3 bases at V and 4 bases at J; junction bases unmatched: 13. CDR3 nucleotide sequence: TGTGCCAGCAGTTTCAGGGGGCTAGCTACTAGCGGGAGCACCGGGGAGCTGTTTTTT. Its translation is CASSFRGLATSGSTGELFF.

The chain is built from TRBV30 and TRBJ2-7, with 8 bases lining up with TRBD2. This CDR3 has 16 residues. Germline lookup yields CDR1 GTSNPN and CDR2 SVGIG (reference sequence). After removal of 3 bases from V and 2 bases from J, the junction contained 12 bases not matched to a gene. CDR3 DNA: TGTGCCTGGAGAGTCGGAGGGGTAGCGGGAACCTACGAGCAGTACTTC. Amino acid sequence: CAWRVGGVAGTYEQYF. The full variable domain, completed using reference TRBV30 and TRBJ2-7, is SQTIHQWPATLVQPVGSPLSLECTVEGTSNPNLYWYRQAAGRGLQLLFYSVGIGQISSEVPQNLSASRPQDRQFILSSKKLLLSDSGFYLCAWRVGGVAGTYEQYFGPGTRLTVT.

The chain couples TRBV25-1 to TRBJ2-5; possibly TRBD2 for D (6 bases). Trimming removed 3 bases at V and 0 bases at J, with 14 bases between. The CDR3 contains 16 residues. CDR1 is MGHDK and CDR2 is SYGVNS in the germline V gene. The CDR3 loop is CASSEPGLSYQETQYF. The CDR3, as DNA: TGTGCCAGCAGTGAGCCTGGACTATCGTACCAAGAGACCCAGTACTTC.

The chain employs TRBV5-1 and TRBJ2-5, with D perhaps TRBD1 (7 bases). This CDR3 spans 14 amino acids. Trimming cost V 4 bases and J 6 bases, with 16 bases left between them. Germline values: CDR1 SGHRS, CDR2 YFSETQ. CDR3 protein: CASSPEQGRQTQYF. The CDR3 coding sequence is TGCGCCAGCAGCCCCGAACAGGGGAGGCAGACCCAGTACTTC.

V usage is TRBV6-5 and J usage is TRBJ1-1; 7 nucleotides line up with TRBD1. Trimming at V came to 5 bases and at J to 6 bases, leaving 12 bases not matched to a gene. From germline, CDR1 is MNHEY and CDR2 SVGAGI. The CDR3 has 15 residues. CDR3 sequence (DNA): TGTGCCAGCAGTACAGGGGAGGTAGGGAGGGCTGAAGCTTTCTTT. It encodes CASSTGEVGRAEAFF.

The chain uses TRBV6-1 and TRBJ1-5; 12 positions agree with TRBD1. Per the germline V gene, CDR1 is MNHNS and CDR2 is SASEGT. There are 15 residues in the CDR3. The V and J ends lost 5 bases and 7 bases, in that order; junction bases with no gene match: 6. This chain's CDR3 is CASSTGQGAGQPQHF. CDR3 DNA: TGTGCCAGCAGTACGGGACAGGGGGCGGGACAGCCCCAGCATTTT.

J is TRBJ2-5 and V is TRBV18, with D possibly matching TRBD1 (6 bases). Trimming shortened V by 4 bases and J by 7 bases, and 7 bases separated the two germline ends. CDR3 length: 11 amino acids. The germline gives CDR1 KGHSH, CDR2 LQKENI. The CDR3 DNA reads as TGTGCCAGCTCACAAGGGGGGACCCAGTACTTC. Translating gives CASSQGGTQYF.

The rearrangement uses TRBV6-1 and TRBJ2-5; D might be TRBD1 or TRBD2, each matching 6 bases. CDR1 is MNHNS, CDR2 SASEGT, per germline. Deletions cut 4 bases from V and 4 bases from J, with 10 bases between. CDR3 size: 13 residues. The CDR3 spells CASSVEGGETQYF. CDR3 DNA: TGTGCCAGCAGTGTAGAGGGGGGAGAGACCCAGTACTTC.

Comment on this clone: The junction differs from germline at one of its ends, possibly a read error. The chain combines TRBV15 with TRBJ2-1; D unclear. CDR1 and CDR2 (germline): LNHNV, YYDKDF (reference sequence). The CDR3 is 13 residues long. The chain's CDR3 is CATSRDSYNEQFF. DNA of the CDR3: TGTGCCACCAGTAGAGATTCCTACAATGAGCAGTTCTTC.